The 20 T cell receptor beta chains listed next were all sequenced from one sample in a study of CD8 T cells in Susac syndrome. 0.5 to 1 ug RNA was reverse transcribed with random hexamers. TCRdb processed the immunoSEQ multiplex PCR reads anew with MiXCR; each CDR3 protein has one entry. Seen here are some 180,000 distinct CDR3 sequences, 85% to 95% observed once, and the top ten hold about 0.1%. The source material was CD4+ T cells from PBMCs. The receptor source for this set is a human donor with Susac syndrome.

The CDR3 DNA sequence: TGTGCCAGCAGTTTAGGGAATGGGAACACTGAAGCTTTCTTT. Translating gives CASSLGNGNTEAFF. V is TRBV12-3 or TRBV12-4 and J is TRBJ1-1; D not resolved. Trimming took off 1 base at V and 1 base at J, with 7 bases between the two ends. The CDR3 covers 14 residues.

This clonotype has a single count. The rearrangement joins TRBV28 to TRBJ1-2; D is possibly TRBD1 (5 bases). The germline gives CDR1 MDHEN, CDR2 SYDVKM. Trimming left V 6 bases short and J 5 bases short, with 13 bases between. The CDR3 is 13 amino acids. The chain's CDR3 is CASRPGLVYGYTF. The CDR3 nucleotides read TGTGCCAGCAGACCAGGGTTAGTGTATGGCTACACCTTC.

In this sample, this clonotype turned up once. This chain connects TRBV29-1 to TRBJ2-3; D is perhaps TRBD1 or TRBD2 (5 bases each). Between the trimmed V and J ends, which lost 5 bases and 5 bases, there was a span of 14 bases. The V gene's germline CDR1 is SQVTM and CDR2 ANQGSEA. The CDR3 runs to 13 residues. In DNA form, the CDR3 reads TGCAGCGTTATGATGGGGACCATAGATACGCAGTATTTT. Translated: CSVMMGTIDTQYF.

A single count supports this clonotype. V and J are TRBV29-1 and TRBJ2-2; 9 nucleotides match TRBD2. CDR3 length: 13 amino acids. V was clipped by 6 bases and J by 8 bases; unmatched bases: 7. Germline V lookup: CDR1 SQVTM, CDR2 ANQGSEA. The CDR3 region has the DNA TGCAGCGTGTTGGCTAGCGGGAATGGGGAGCTGTTTTTT. Its translation: CSVLASGNGELFF.

This chain connects TRBV20-1 to TRBJ1-4; tentative D call: TRBD1 (5 bases). CDR3 length equals 13 residues. CDR1 is DFQATT and CDR2 is SNEGSKA in the germline V gene (reference sequence). V lost 4 bases, J lost 6 bases, and 12 bases lay in between. Here the CDR3 DNA reads TGCAGTGCTACCCGGGGCGCCGATGAAAAACTGTTTTTT. Translation: CSATRGADEKLFF.

This clonotype occurred once. The V call is TRBV3-1, the J call TRBJ2-7; D remains ambiguous. V lost 2 bases to trimming and J lost 0 bases, with 14 bases between them. This CDR3 contains 16 residues. The germline V gene encodes CDR1 LGHDT and CDR2 YNNKEL (reference sequence). The CDR3 nucleotides read TGTGCCAGCAGCCAACGCGGAGTTGGCCGCTCCTACGAGCAGTACTTC. Encoded protein: CASSQRGVGRSYEQYF.

The chain employs TRBV12-3 or TRBV12-4 and TRBJ2-7, with D unclear. CDR3 size: 14 residues. Trimming cost V 6 bases and J 4 bases, with 16 bases left between them. CDR3 nucleotides: TGTGCCAGCAGCCTTGGCCAGGCGAGTTACGAGCAGTACTTC. Translated: CASSLGQASYEQYF.

This chain links TRBV2 with TRBJ2-1; TRBD1 matches 8 bases. The V gene's germline CDR1 is SNHLY and CDR2 FYNNEI. The CDR3 is 15 residues long. Trimming cost V 4 bases and J 3 bases; bases outside gene matches: 5. The CDR3 DNA follows: TGTGCCAGCAGTGCTCCGGGACAGGACTACAATGAGCAGTTCTTC. Protein product: CASSAPGQDYNEQFF.

The chain couples TRBV20-1 to TRBJ1-2, with TRBD1 as a possible D gene (5 bases). There are 14 residues in the CDR3. Per the germline V gene, CDR1 is DFQATT and CDR2 is SNEGSKA (reference sequence). V lost 0 bases, J lost 6 bases, and 14 bases lay in between. The CDR3 DNA follows: TGCAGTGCTAGAGATCTGGAAGGGGTTGATGGCTACACCTTC. Translating it yields CSARDLEGVDGYTF.

Only one count was recorded for this clonotype. The V call is TRBV7-2, the J call TRBJ2-1; 8 bases match TRBD2. Germline loops: CDR1 SGHTA, CDR2 FQGNSA. This CDR3 is built from 15 residues. V trimming: 0 bases; J trimming: 2 bases; junction bases outside the gene matches: 0. The CDR3 here is CASSLAGRAYNEQFF. The CDR3 bases are TGTGCCAGCAGCTTAGCCGGGAGGGCCTACAATGAGCAGTTCTTC. Complete variable domain (other parts from reference TRBV7-2 and TRBJ2-1): GAGVSQSPSNKVTEKGKDVELRCDPISGHTALYWYRQSLGQGLEFLIYFQGNSAPDKSGLPSDRFSAERTGGSVSTLTIQRTQQEDSAVYLCASSLAGRAYNEQFFGPGTRLTVL.

This clonotype was seen only once. V gene TRBV4-2 combines with J gene TRBJ2-1; TRBD2 agrees at 14 bases. This CDR3 comprises 17 residues. Germline-derived CDR1 and CDR2 are LGHNA and YNFKEQ. Trimming removed 3 bases from V and 1 base from J; junction bases left unmatched: 2. The CDR3 DNA is TGTGCCAGCAGCCAGGGGACTAGCGGGGGATCCTACAATGAGCAGTTCTTC. Translating it yields CASSQGTSGGSYNEQFF.

The chain links TRBV9 to TRBJ2-1; no reliable D call. Trimming pared 4 bases from V and 5 bases from J, leaving 4 bases between. This CDR3 region has 11 residues. Germline CDR1 and CDR2: SGDLS and YYNGEE. CDR3 DNA: TGTGCCAGCAGCCCGAACAATGAGCAGTTCTTC. Amino acids: CASSPNNEQFF.

V usage is TRBV19 and J usage is TRBJ2-5; D gene ambiguous. The CDR3 spans 13 residues. V shed 3 bases and J shed 8 bases, with 13 bases lying between them. CDR1 and CDR2 from the germline V gene are LNHDA and SQIVND (reference sequence). CDR3 in DNA: TGTGCCAGTAGTATGACGTTAAGGTCAACCCAGTACTTC. This sequence encodes CASSMTLRSTQYF.

V gene TRBV7-8 combines with J gene TRBJ2-7, with D tentatively TRBD1 or TRBD2 (5 bases each). The CDR3 runs to 16 residues. Germline V CDR1 and CDR2: SGHVS, FQNEAQ. V lost 2 bases and J lost 0, with 14 bases in between. This CDR3 reads CASSLPGQTSSYEQYF. CDR3 bases: TGTGCCAGCAGCTTACCGGGGCAGACGAGCTCCTACGAGCAGTACTTC. The full variable domain, its missing parts supplied by reference TRBV7-8 and TRBJ2-7, is GAGVSQSPRYKVAKRGQDVALRCDPISGHVSLFWYQQALGQGPEFLTYFQNEAQLDKSGLPSDRFFAERPEGSVSTLKIQRTQQEDSAVYLCASSLPGQTSSYEQYFGPGTRLTVT.

This chain uses TRBV11-3 with TRBJ2-5; D may be TRBD2 (6 bases). Germline CDR1 is SGHNT and CDR2 is YENEEA. The CDR3 contains 16 residues. With 0 bases removed from V and 5 bases from J, the gap between germline ends came to 16 bases. CDR3 amino acids: CASSLDSIGGVETQYF. CDR3 bases: TGTGCCAGCAGCTTAGATAGCATCGGGGGAGTGGAGACCCAGTACTTC.

V usage is TRBV20-1 and J usage is TRBJ1-1; tentative D call: TRBD1 (5 bases). Trimming left V 7 bases short and J 5 bases short, with 20 bases between. CDR1 DFQATT and CDR2 SNEGSKA come from the germline V gene (reference sequence). The CDR3 consists of 14 residues. The CDR3 loop is CSVYGGSRGTEAFF. CDR3 DNA: TGCAGTGTTTACGGGGGTTCGAGAGGTACTGAAGCTTTCTTT.

The gene calls are TRBV7-9 and TRBJ1-1; a possible D gene is TRBD1 (6 bases). The CDR3 length is 13 residues. Germline V gene data show CDR1 as SEHNR and CDR2 as FQNEAQ (reference sequence). V lost 4 bases, J lost 0 bases, and 6 bases lay in between. The CDR3 reads CASSWDMNTEAFF. The CDR3 DNA is TGTGCCAGCAGCTGGGACATGAACACTGAAGCTTTCTTT.

This clonotype showed up just once. This rearrangement joins TRBV18 to TRBJ1-2, with TRBD1 identical over 10 bases. The germline V gene has CDR1 KGHSH and CDR2 LQKENI. This CDR3 is 20 amino acids long. With 0 bases clipped from V and 6 bases from J, the junction kept 19 bases outside the gene matches. The CDR3 region has the DNA TGTGCCAGCTCACCACCCGGGCTCAATTTCAGAGGGACAGGGGAAAATGGCTACACCTTC. Translated: CASSPPGLNFRGTGENGYTF.

The chain joins TRBV20-1 to TRBJ2-1, with a tentative D call TRBD2 (6 bases). This CDR3 spans 15 amino acids. Germline CDR1 and CDR2: DFQATT and SNEGSKA (reference sequence). Trimming took off 5 bases at V and 1 base at J, with 15 bases between the two ends. CDR3 protein: CSARAGRGSYNEQFF. The CDR3 DNA reads as TGCAGTGCTCGGGCAGGGCGGGGATCCTACAATGAGCAGTTCTTC.

The chain recombines TRBV19 with TRBJ1-1; D perhaps matches TRBD1 (5 bases). Germline CDR1 and CDR2: LNHDA and SQIVND (reference sequence). The V end lost 7 bases, the J end lost 8 bases, and 20 bases lay between the germline ends. The CDR3 covers 14 residues. For the CDR3, the DNA is TGTGCCAGTACACCGATTTTAGGGGCGGTGGAAGCTTTCTTT. It codes for CASTPILGAVEAFF.